This TCR beta chain was documented in a study of spatial heterogeneity in lung cancer. Turning to the study itself: Fewer alpha-chain than beta-chain sequences were consistently detected. Points from the study as a whole: Beta chains had an estimated 13% coverage of tumor T cells, and alpha chains had around 7%. Counts of expanded alpha and beta TCRs within tumors tracked the tumor nonsynonymous mutation count.

Note on this clonotype: The antigen remains unidentified. The DNA is omitted, as the CDR3 cannot be located on it reliably, and the CDR3 follows TCRdb's listing.

TCR cDNA molecules were tagged individually, and each one carried a unique molecular identifier. TCRdb reprocessed the 5' RACE reads via MiXCR and lists one record per CDR3 protein. The repertoire has 4,000 to 5,500 distinct CDR3 sequences, approximately 13% of them found once; the top ten carry around 26%. The sample's time point: sample taken at primary tumor resection. The sequenced material consisted of unsorted whole RNA from tumor, nontumor lung or frozen PBMC. Germline V gene sequence: CDR1 MDHEN, CDR2 SYDVKM. Ends included, the CDR3 has 15 residues. The starting material was lung tumor tissue, obtained at surgery. This sequence was found in a male donor with early-stage non-small cell lung cancer. J is TRBJ2-3 and V is TRBV28; TRBD2, the table's D call, lacks a check against the DNA. CDR3 sequence: CASSSSEGFADTQYF.